These T cell receptor beta chains were read from a single sample in a study of shared clonotypes between healthy human individuals. TCRdb's table, derived via immunoSEQ multiplex PCR, lists solely in-frame clones and lacks some. The sample carries millions of clones, around 90% recorded once. The material sequenced was naive CD4+ T cells sorted from blood. The receptors were gathered from a man aged 18 to 30 in good health. CDR3s include the opening cysteine and the closing phenylalanine or tryptophan. The order of the fields is CDR3 DNA, CDR3 protein, J gene, V gene, clone size, D gene. The D gene is left open where the match is weak. Clone sizes are given selectively: once, few, many, or a class where the clone is expanded.

CDR3nt: TGTGCCAGCAGCTTGGGCAGGGGTGGCGATGAGCAGTTCTTC
CDR3aa: CASSLGRGGDEQFF
j_gene: TRBJ2-1
v_gene: TRBV5-8
abundance: -
d_gene: -

CDR3nt: TGTGCCAGTAGTATCGACAGCCGCAATTCACCCCTCCACTTT
CDR3aa: CASSIDSRNSPLHF
j_gene: TRBJ1-6
v_gene: TRBV19
abundance: once
d_gene: -

CDR3nt: TGTGCCATCAGTGAGGAGGAAGGGACACCCCTCCACTTT
CDR3aa: CAISEEEGTPLHF
j_gene: TRBJ1-6
v_gene: TRBV10-3
abundance: -
d_gene: -

CDR3nt: TGTGCCAGTAGTATGCCCATCCAGGGGGCGCGTGGCTACACCTTC
CDR3aa: CASSMPIQGARGYTF
j_gene: TRBJ1-2
v_gene: TRBV19
abundance: -
d_gene: TRBD1

CDR3nt: TGTGCCTGGACCGACAGGACATTCATGAACACTGAAGCTTTCTTT
CDR3aa: CAWTDRTFMNTEAFF
j_gene: TRBJ1-1
v_gene: TRBV30
abundance: -
d_gene: -

CDR3nt: TGCAGCGTTGACACTGAAGCTTTCTTT
CDR3aa: CSVDTEAFF
j_gene: TRBJ1-1
v_gene: TRBV29-1
abundance: -
d_gene: -

CDR3nt: TGTGCCATCAGTGAGTCTGCTGGGGCGGGGGTCTACGAGCAGTACTTC
CDR3aa: CAISESAGAGVYEQYF
j_gene: TRBJ2-7
v_gene: TRBV10-3
abundance: -
d_gene: TRBD2

CDR3nt: TGTGCCAGCAGCTTGGGACAGGGGGGACAAGAGACCCAGTACTTC
CDR3aa: CASSLGQGGQETQYF
j_gene: TRBJ2-5
v_gene: TRBV7-2
abundance: once
d_gene: TRBD1

CDR3nt: TGTGCCAGCGGGCCTTTTTATGAGAGCAATCAGCCCCAGCATTTT
CDR3aa: CASGPFYESNQPQHF
j_gene: TRBJ1-5
v_gene: TRBV5-5
abundance: -
d_gene: -

CDR3nt: TGTGCCAGCAGTAGCCTCTATGGCTACACCTTC
CDR3aa: CASSSLYGYTF
j_gene: TRBJ1-2
v_gene: TRBV28
abundance: -
d_gene: -

CDR3nt: TGTGCCAGCAGATACCCTACACTAGAATACAATGAGCAGTTCTTC
CDR3aa: CASRYPTLEYNEQFF
j_gene: TRBJ2-1
v_gene: TRBV7-9
abundance: -
d_gene: -

CDR3nt: TGTGCCAGCAGTGTGACACCACCGGGCAGGGGGCTTAGAACTAATGAAAAACTGTTTTTT
CDR3aa: CASSVTPPGRGLRTNEKLFF
j_gene: TRBJ1-4
v_gene: TRBV2
abundance: -
d_gene: TRBD1

CDR3nt: TGTGCCCGATCGGGGCAGGGGAACACTGAAGCTTTCTTT
CDR3aa: CARSGQGNTEAFF
j_gene: TRBJ1-1
v_gene: TRBV6-5
abundance: few
d_gene: -

CDR3nt: TGTGCCAGCACGCTAGCGAACACCGGGGAGCTGTTTTTT
CDR3aa: CASTLANTGELFF
j_gene: TRBJ2-2
v_gene: TRBV2
abundance: -
d_gene: -

CDR3nt: TGTGCCAGTAGTTCTCACAGGAATTTAGCCAAAAACATTCAGTACTTC
CDR3aa: CASSSHRNLAKNIQYF
j_gene: TRBJ2-4
v_gene: TRBV19
abundance: -
d_gene: -

CDR3nt: TGTGCCATCAGTCCAAGGACAGATAGCTACGAGCAGTACTTC
CDR3aa: CAISPRTDSYEQYF
j_gene: TRBJ2-7
v_gene: TRBV10-3
abundance: once
d_gene: -

CDR3nt: TGTGCCAGCAGTTCCTGGACAGGGCGGGCCTCGGACACCGGGGAGCTGTTTTTT
CDR3aa: CASSSWTGRASDTGELFF
j_gene: TRBJ2-2
v_gene: TRBV28
abundance: -
d_gene: TRBD1

CDR3nt: TGTGCCAGCAGCCCCCTTGGGGGCGAAAAACTGTTTTTT
CDR3aa: CASSPLGGEKLFF
j_gene: TRBJ1-4
v_gene: TRBV7-9
abundance: -
d_gene: -

CDR3nt: TGTGCCAGCAGCTTGGAGGGACTAGTTGTATACGGGGAGCTGTTTTTT
CDR3aa: CASSLEGLVVYGELFF
j_gene: TRBJ2-2
v_gene: TRBV5-4
abundance: -
d_gene: TRBD2

CDR3nt: TGCGCCAGCAGACCCGGGACCGAGAATACTGAAGCTTTCTTT
CDR3aa: CASRPGTENTEAFF
j_gene: TRBJ1-1
v_gene: TRBV5-1
abundance: -
d_gene: -

CDR3nt: TGTGCCATCAGTGATACTAGCGGGGACAGTGCCGGGGAGCTGTTTTTT
CDR3aa: CAISDTSGDSAGELFF
j_gene: TRBJ2-2
v_gene: TRBV10-3
abundance: -
d_gene: TRBD2

CDR3nt: TGTGCCAGCAGTTTACCCCGGGACACCATAAGAAAGGCGCGTATGCAGCCCCAGCATTTT
CDR3aa: CASSLPRDTIRKARMQPQHF
j_gene: TRBJ1-5
v_gene: TRBV28
abundance: -
d_gene: -

CDR3nt: TGTGCCAGCAGCTTGGTCGGACAGGTAGACTACGAGCAGTACTTC
CDR3aa: CASSLVGQVDYEQYF
j_gene: TRBJ2-7
v_gene: TRBV5-6
abundance: -
d_gene: TRBD1

CDR3nt: TGTGCCAGTAGTTACCGGGACAGGGATACTAAGGGACCCTACGAGCAGTACTTC
CDR3aa: CASSYRDRDTKGPYEQYF
j_gene: TRBJ2-7
v_gene: TRBV19
abundance: -
d_gene: TRBD1

CDR3nt: TGTGCCAGCAGCTGGGGACAGTATAACACTGAAGCTTTCTTT
CDR3aa: CASSWGQYNTEAFF
j_gene: TRBJ1-1
v_gene: TRBV5-4
abundance: -
d_gene: TRBD1

CDR3nt: TGTGCCAGCAGCTTGCGTACAATTAACTATGGCTACACCTTC
CDR3aa: CASSLRTINYGYTF
j_gene: TRBJ1-2
v_gene: TRBV7-4
abundance: once
d_gene: -

CDR3nt: TGCGCCAGCAGTATGGGGGGGACAGTGAACACTGAAGCTTTCTTT
CDR3aa: CASSMGGTVNTEAFF
j_gene: TRBJ1-1
v_gene: TRBV5-1
abundance: -
d_gene: TRBD1

CDR3nt: TGTGCCAGCAGCTACCGGGACACAACCGGGGAGCTGTTTTTT
CDR3aa: CASSYRDTTGELFF
j_gene: TRBJ2-2
v_gene: TRBV7-2
abundance: -
d_gene: -

CDR3nt: TGTGCCAGTTCCCTAGCGGGAGGAACCTACGAGCAGTACTTC
CDR3aa: CASSLAGGTYEQYF
j_gene: TRBJ2-7
v_gene: TRBV19
abundance: -
d_gene: TRBD2

CDR3nt: TGTGCCTGGAGTCAGGGACTAGCGGGAGCCTACGAGCAGTACTTC
CDR3aa: CAWSQGLAGAYEQYF
j_gene: TRBJ2-7
v_gene: TRBV30
abundance: -
d_gene: TRBD2

CDR3nt: TGTGCCAGCAGGGCAGCTAGCGGGCAAGAGACCCAGTACTTC
CDR3aa: CASRAASGQETQYF
j_gene: TRBJ2-5
v_gene: TRBV27
abundance: -
d_gene: TRBD2

CDR3nt: TGTGCCACCAAGACCCTAGCCAAAAACATTCAGTACTTC
CDR3aa: CATKTLAKNIQYF
j_gene: TRBJ2-4
v_gene: TRBV6-5
abundance: -
d_gene: -

CDR3nt: TGTGCCAGCAGTGTAGGCAGGGTGAACTACACCTTC
CDR3aa: CASSVGRVNYTF
j_gene: TRBJ1-2
v_gene: TRBV2
abundance: -
d_gene: -

CDR3nt: TGTGCCAGCCGCATTGGGACAGCTAATGAAAAACTGTTTTTT
CDR3aa: CASRIGTANEKLFF
j_gene: TRBJ1-4
v_gene: TRBV28
abundance: -
d_gene: TRBD1

CDR3nt: TGTGCCAGCAGCAGCACCAGGAGTGCGTCCTATGGCTACACCTTC
CDR3aa: CASSSTRSASYGYTF
j_gene: TRBJ1-2
v_gene: TRBV5-4
abundance: -
d_gene: -

CDR3nt: TGTGCCATCAGTGAGTCTGGAAACACCATATATTTT
CDR3aa: CAISESGNTIYF
j_gene: TRBJ1-3
v_gene: TRBV6-6
abundance: -
d_gene: -

CDR3nt: TGTGCCAGCTCACCAATGGTGCTAGCGGGAGCTGAAGATACGCAGTATTTT
CDR3aa: CASSPMVLAGAEDTQYF
j_gene: TRBJ2-3
v_gene: TRBV18
abundance: -
d_gene: TRBD2

CDR3nt: TGTGCCAGCGGGGTTGATAAAGGCAGGGCGGAGACCCAGTACTTC
CDR3aa: CASGVDKGRAETQYF
j_gene: TRBJ2-5
v_gene: TRBV2
abundance: -
d_gene: -

CDR3nt: TGTGCCAGCAGTTTATTACAGCCCGGAGCGGGGGAGACCCAGTACTTC
CDR3aa: CASSLLQPGAGETQYF
j_gene: TRBJ2-5
v_gene: TRBV28
abundance: -
d_gene: TRBD2

CDR3nt: TGTGCCAGCAGTTCAGGGGGGCCTAACTATGGCTACACCTTC
CDR3aa: CASSSGGPNYGYTF
j_gene: TRBJ1-2
v_gene: TRBV6-1
abundance: -
d_gene: TRBD1

CDR3nt: TGTGCCAGTACCCCCACGGGGGTAACTGAAGCTTTCTTT
CDR3aa: CASTPTGVTEAFF
j_gene: TRBJ1-1
v_gene: TRBV19
abundance: once
d_gene: -

CDR3nt: TGTGCCTGGGGAATGGGGGACCCCCAGACCCAGTACTTC
CDR3aa: CAWGMGDPQTQYF
j_gene: TRBJ2-5
v_gene: TRBV30
abundance: -
d_gene: -

CDR3nt: TGTGCCAGCAGGTTGAGGGAGTCTGCCTACGAGCAGTACTTC
CDR3aa: CASRLRESAYEQYF
j_gene: TRBJ2-7
v_gene: TRBV27
abundance: -
d_gene: -

CDR3nt: TGTGCCAGCAGATCAATCCGGGACCGGGAGTCCTACGAGCAGTACTTC
CDR3aa: CASRSIRDRESYEQYF
j_gene: TRBJ2-7
v_gene: TRBV7-8
abundance: -
d_gene: -

CDR3nt: TGCGCCAGCAGCTGGACAGCGGGGGGGACGTACGAGCAGTACTTC
CDR3aa: CASSWTAGGTYEQYF
j_gene: TRBJ2-7
v_gene: TRBV5-1
abundance: -
d_gene: TRBD2

CDR3nt: TGTGCCAGCAGCCGCGGGAGGGGTGGCGCAGATACGCAGTATTTT
CDR3aa: CASSRGRGGADTQYF
j_gene: TRBJ2-3
v_gene: TRBV6-5
abundance: -
d_gene: TRBD2

CDR3nt: TGTGCCTGGGCAGGGGGTACTGGAAACACCATATATTTT
CDR3aa: CAWAGGTGNTIYF
j_gene: TRBJ1-3
v_gene: TRBV30
abundance: -
d_gene: TRBD1

CDR3nt: TGTGCCAGCAGTTTATCCCGGGACAGGGAACACACCATATATTTT
CDR3aa: CASSLSRDREHTIYF
j_gene: TRBJ1-3
v_gene: TRBV27
abundance: -
d_gene: TRBD1

CDR3nt: TGTGCCAGTAGTAGAGGAGCCCTAAACTACGAGCAGTACTTC
CDR3aa: CASSRGALNYEQYF
j_gene: TRBJ2-7
v_gene: TRBV19
abundance: -
d_gene: -

CDR3nt: TGTGCCAGTAGTATACAGGGTGGGGAGACCCAGTACTTC
CDR3aa: CASSIQGGETQYF
j_gene: TRBJ2-5
v_gene: TRBV19
abundance: -
d_gene: -

CDR3nt: TGTGCCTGGAGTGTACTCGGTGGCTACGAGCAGTACTTC
CDR3aa: CAWSVLGGYEQYF
j_gene: TRBJ2-7
v_gene: TRBV30
abundance: -
d_gene: -

CDR3nt: TGTGCCAGCAGCTTTACCCTCCGGGACTCGAAATACAATGAGCAGTTCTTC
CDR3aa: CASSFTLRDSKYNEQFF
j_gene: TRBJ2-1
v_gene: TRBV11-2
abundance: -
d_gene: -

CDR3nt: TGTGCCAGCAGCTTAGTGGCAGGGAACGATCAGCCCCAGCATTTT
CDR3aa: CASSLVAGNDQPQHF
j_gene: TRBJ1-5
v_gene: TRBV7-2
abundance: -
d_gene: -

CDR3nt: TGTGCCTGGAGTGTAGGTGGGGGGGCGGAGACCCAGTACTTC
CDR3aa: CAWSVGGGAETQYF
j_gene: TRBJ2-5
v_gene: TRBV30
abundance: -
d_gene: -

CDR3nt: TGTGCCAGCTCACCATTCCGGACAGGGGCTCTGAACACCGGGGAGCTGTTTTTT
CDR3aa: CASSPFRTGALNTGELFF
j_gene: TRBJ2-2
v_gene: TRBV18
abundance: -
d_gene: TRBD1

CDR3nt: TGTGCCAGCAGCTTGCCGAACCCAGGGGGCCACACTGAAGCTTTCTTT
CDR3aa: CASSLPNPGGHTEAFF
j_gene: TRBJ1-1
v_gene: TRBV5-4
abundance: -
d_gene: TRBD1

CDR3nt: TGTGCCAGCAGTGCCCAGGGGACCCACGAGCAGTACTTC
CDR3aa: CASSAQGTHEQYF
j_gene: TRBJ2-7
v_gene: TRBV25-1
abundance: -
d_gene: -

CDR3nt: TGTGCCAGCAGCAAGGGGGGACTAGCGGGAGTTGGCGAGCAGTACTTC
CDR3aa: CASSKGGLAGVGEQYF
j_gene: TRBJ2-7
v_gene: TRBV21-1
abundance: once
d_gene: -